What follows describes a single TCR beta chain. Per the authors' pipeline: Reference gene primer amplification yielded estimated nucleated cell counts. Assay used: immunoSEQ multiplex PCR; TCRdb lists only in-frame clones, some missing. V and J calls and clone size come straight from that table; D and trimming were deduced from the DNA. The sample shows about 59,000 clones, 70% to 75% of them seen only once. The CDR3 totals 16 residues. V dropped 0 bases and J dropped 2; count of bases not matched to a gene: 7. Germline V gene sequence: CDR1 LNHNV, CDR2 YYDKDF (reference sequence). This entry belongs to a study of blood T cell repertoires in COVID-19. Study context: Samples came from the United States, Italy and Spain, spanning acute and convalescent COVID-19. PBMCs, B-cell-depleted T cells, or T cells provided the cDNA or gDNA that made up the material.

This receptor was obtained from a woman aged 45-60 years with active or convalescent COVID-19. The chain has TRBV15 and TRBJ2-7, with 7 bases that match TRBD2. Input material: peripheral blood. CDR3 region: CATSRDARGVAYEQYF. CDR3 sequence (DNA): TGTGCCACCAGCAGAGACGCCCGGGGGGTCGCCTACGAGCAGTACTTC.